This T cell receptor (beta chain) came from a study of blood T cells in healthy people across ages. Concerning this clonotype itself: Antigen unknown.

For the second PCR, which ran for about 6 to 12 cycles, a sample-barcoded 5' primer and a J-beta primer mix were used. MiXCR was run by TCRdb on the 5' RACE reads, yielding one entry per CDR3 protein. The sample has hundreds of thousands of distinct CDR3 sequences; around 45% are singletons. The V segment lost 4 bases and the J segment 3 bases; nucleotides outside the gene matches: 15. The V gene's germline CDR1 is MNHEY and CDR2 SVGEGT. The CDR3 length is 17 residues. The study recruited healthy Caucasian donors from Russia who were aged about 6 to 90. Each sample used at least 6 million PBMCs. General study results and limits: Unsorted PBMC input precluded a conclusive naive versus antigen-experienced comparison. With age, beta diversity per million T cells declined roughly linearly, significantly by 30 to 40.

The chain carries TRBV6-2 or TRBV6-3 and TRBJ2-7; 7 nucleotides match TRBD1. This clonotype originated in a man between 60 and 75 years old in good health. Sequencing used blood. The CDR3 sequence: CASSSTTGDRIFYEQYF. CDR3 nucleotides: TGTGCCAGCAGTTCGACAACTGGGGACAGAATCTTCTACGAGCAGTACTTC.